What follows are 19 T cell receptor beta chains derived from one specimen sequenced in a study of cytotoxic CD8 clonotypes in ibrutinib-treated CLL. Method: immunoSEQ multiplex PCR; TCRdb's copy keeps in-frame clones and lacks some. Among more than 50,000 clones listed, approximately 54% were seen once. The sequencing used PBMCs, collected after 12 months of ibrutinib treatment. The receptor source for this set is a human donor with chronic lymphocytic leukemia.

The chain is built from TRBV11-2 and TRBJ2-3; D possibly corresponds to TRBD1 (5 bases). The CDR3 is 14 residues long. Germline CDR1 reads SGHAT; CDR2 reads FQNNGV. Trimming took 5 bases from V and 2 from J, leaving 11 bases between them. DNA of the CDR3: TGTGCCAGCAGCCCAGGACACTTCACAGATACGCAGTATTTT. It encodes CASSPGHFTDTQYF. The variable domain in full, with the rest retrieved from reference TRBV11-2 and TRBJ2-3, is EAGVAQSPRYKIIEKRQSVAFWCNPISGHATLYWYQQILGQGPKLLIQFQNNGVVDDSQLPKDRFSAERLKGVDSTLKIQPAKLEDSAVYLCASSPGHFTDTQYFGPGTRLTVL.

This clone was counted a few times. V is TRBV5-1 and J is TRBJ1-3; D gene unclear. Germline V gene sequence: CDR1 SGHRS, CDR2 YFSETQ. V was shortened by 4 bases and J by 0 bases, with 11 bases between the two germline ends. The CDR3 has 15 amino acids. This CDR3 is CASSPGTISGNTIYF. In DNA, the CDR3 is TGCGCCAGCAGCCCAGGCACCATCTCTGGAAACACCATATATTTT.

The chain uses TRBV28 and TRBJ1-4; maybe TRBD1 (5 bases). Trimming removed 4 bases from V and 8 bases from J, with 14 bases in between. Germline CDR1 reads MDHEN; CDR2 reads SYDVKM. This CDR3 is built from 14 residues. For the CDR3, the DNA is TGTGCCAGCAGTTACGGCAGGGTCGGCGAAAAACTGTTTTTT. It codes for CASSYGRVGEKLFF.

This rearrangement joins TRBV29-1 to TRBJ2-5; TRBD2 aligns across 9 bases. The V gene's germline CDR1 is SQVTM and CDR2 ANQGSEA. With 7 bases clipped from V and 5 bases from J, the junction kept 8 bases outside the gene matches. The CDR3 totals 13 residues. The CDR3 region is CSATGAGGETQYF. The CDR3 DNA is TGCAGCGCCACTGGGGCGGGGGGGGAGACCCAGTACTTC.

The J gene is TRBJ2-1, the V gene TRBV7-9; weak D call: TRBD2 (6 bases). With 5 bases removed from V and 7 bases from J, the gap between germline ends came to 18 bases. This CDR3 is 15 amino acids long. Per germline, CDR1 SEHNR and CDR2 FQNEAQ (reference sequence). The CDR3 sequence: CASSPMAARGNEQFF. CDR3 bases: TGTGCCAGCAGCCCAATGGCCGCCCGGGGGAATGAGCAGTTCTTC. Full variable domain (outside the CDR3, taken from reference TRBV7-9 and TRBJ2-1): DTGVSQNPRHKITKRGQNVTFRCDPISEHNRLYWYRQTLGQGPEFLTYFQNEAQLEKSRLLSDRFSAERPKGSFSTLEIQRTEQGDSAMYLCASSPMAARGNEQFFGPGTRLTVL.

The chain uses TRBV25-1 and TRBJ2-1; D may correspond to TRBD1 or TRBD2 (5 bases each). Germline CDR1 is MGHDK and CDR2 is SYGVNS. The CDR3 totals 11 residues. V lost 8 bases to trimming and J lost 6 bases, with 8 bases between them. The CDR3 spells CASGGVNEQFF. The CDR3 nucleotides read TGTGCCAGCGGGGGAGTCAATGAGCAGTTCTTC.

J is TRBJ2-3 and V is TRBV7-2; the D gene could be TRBD1 or TRBD2 (5 bases each). CDR1 SGHTA and CDR2 FQGNSA come from the germline V gene. With 5 bases removed from V and 4 bases from J, the gap between germline ends came to 16 bases. The CDR3 is 15 residues long. The CDR3 loop is CASSPSVGAADTQYF. DNA for the CDR3: TGTGCCAGCAGCCCCTCTGTCGGGGCGGCAGATACGCAGTATTTT.

The V and J genes are TRBV6-6 and TRBJ2-1; 9 positions match TRBD2. The germline gives CDR1 MNHNY, CDR2 SVGAGI (reference sequence). The CDR3 extends over 15 amino acids. V lost 8 bases, J lost 4 bases, and 9 bases stayed unmatched. The CDR3: CASSPASGIYNEQFF. CDR3 bases: TGTGCCAGCTCCCCGGCTAGCGGGATATACAATGAGCAGTTCTTC.

This chain joins TRBV6-5 and TRBJ1-1; D ambiguous. The CDR3 length is 14 residues. Germline V gene lookup returns CDR1 MNHEY and CDR2 SVGAGI. Trimming removed 5 bases at V and 3 bases at J, with 13 bases between. The CDR3 DNA follows: TGTGCCAGCAGTCCGACGGCCGGGGACACTGAAGCTTTCTTT. This sequence encodes CASSPTAGDTEAFF.

This clone was counted at least ten times. This chain connects TRBV18 to TRBJ2-5; unclear D gene. V lost 4 bases to trimming and J lost 5 bases, with 8 bases between them. The length of the CDR3 is 12 residues. Germline V lookup: CDR1 KGHSH, CDR2 LQKENI. The chain's CDR3 is CASSRRPETQYF. CDR3 in DNA: TGTGCCAGCTCACGCAGACCGGAGACCCAGTACTTC.

The chain uses TRBV11-2 and TRBJ2-5; perhaps TRBD2 as D (6 bases). CDR3 length: 14 amino acids. Germline values: CDR1 SGHAT, CDR2 FQNNGV. Trimming cost V 5 bases and J 1 base, with 11 bases left between them. The CDR3 nucleotides are TGTGCCAGCAGCCGGGGGACTTCCCAAGAGACCCAGTACTTC. Protein product: CASSRGTSQETQYF.

V gene TRBV5-4 combines with J gene TRBJ2-6; D is undetermined. CDR1 is SGHNT and CDR2 is YYREEE in the germline V gene (reference sequence). The length of the CDR3 is 16 residues. Trimming took 5 bases from V and 4 from J, leaving 16 bases between them. CDR3 DNA: TGTGCCAGCAGTTCCGGACGGCCGAGGGGGGCCAACGTCCTGACTTTC. As protein: CASSSGRPRGANVLTF.

This clone was seen a handful of times. The chain employs TRBV7-2 and TRBJ2-3; TRBD2 aligns across 8 bases. J was trimmed by 1 base and V by 5 bases; bases with no gene match: 8. Germline loops: CDR1 SGHTA, CDR2 FQGNSA. This CDR3 spans 16 amino acids. CDR3 in DNA: TGTGCCAGCAGCGAACCGGGGACTAGTCGCACAGATACGCAGTATTTT. Translating it yields CASSEPGTSRTDTQYF. The full variable domain, in which reference TRBV7-2 and TRBJ2-3 provide the parts outside the CDR3, is GAGVSQSPSNKVTEKGKDVELRCDPISGHTALYWYRQSLGQGLEFLIYFQGNSAPDKSGLPSDRFSAERTGGSVSTLTIQRTQQEDSAVYLCASSEPGTSRTDTQYFGPGTRLTVL.

The chain combines TRBV10-1 with TRBJ2-3, with TRBD2 matching 11 bases. CDR1 is WNHNN, CDR2 SYGVQD, per germline (reference sequence). The CDR3 runs to 14 residues. The V and J ends lost 4 bases and 6 bases, in that order; junction bases with no gene match: 3. The CDR3 DNA reads TGCGCCAGCAGTGGTCTAGCGGGGGGTGATACGCAGTATTTT. This gives the protein CASSGLAGGDTQYF.

The CDR3 nucleotides read TGTGCCAGCAGCGCCCACCGAAAGCTGAATGAGCAGTTCTTC. This sequence encodes CASSAHRKLNEQFF. V gene TRBV11-1 combines with J gene TRBJ2-1; D is unresolved. The V gene lost 5 bases and the J gene lost 7 bases, with 15 bases spanning the gap. This CDR3 spans 14 amino acids. Germline CDR1 and CDR2: SGHAT and FQDESV (reference sequence).

V usage is TRBV6-5 and J usage is TRBJ2-7; tentative D call: TRBD2 (6 bases). The CDR3 runs to 14 residues. Trimming cost V 6 bases and J 6 bases, with 18 bases left between them. Germline values: CDR1 MNHEY, CDR2 SVGAGI. DNA for the CDR3: TGTGCCAGCAGCCTTAACTGGAGGGCGGGCGAGCAGTACGTC. This gives the protein CASSLNWRAGEQYV.

V and J are TRBV11-2 and TRBJ2-3, with 13 bases fitting TRBD2. Per the germline V gene, CDR1 is SGHAT and CDR2 is FQNNGV. Trimming cost V 0 bases and J 6 bases; bases outside gene matches: 3. This CDR3 comprises 16 residues. The DNA of the CDR3 is TGTGCCAGCAGCTTAGAACTAGCGGGAGGGTATGATACGCAGTATTTT. This translates into CASSLELAGGYDTQYF.

This sequence joins TRBV27 and TRBJ2-1, with TRBD2 matching 12 bases. V trimming: 6 bases; J trimming: 0 bases; junction bases outside the gene matches: 9. Germline CDR1 is MNHEY and CDR2 is SMNVEV (reference sequence). This CDR3 is 18 amino acids long. DNA for the CDR3: TGTGCCAGCAGCATACTAGCGGGGGGCCCGGCCTCCTACAATGAGCAGTTCTTC. This gives the protein CASSILAGGPASYNEQFF.

This clone appeared once. J is TRBJ1-6 and V is TRBV10-2; 7 bases fit TRBD1. V was clipped by 8 bases and J by 12 bases; unmatched bases: 10. Germline CDR1 is WSHSY and CDR2 is SAAADI. This CDR3 spans 13 amino acids. CDR3 DNA: TGCGCCAGCGAAGACAGGGAGGGGGGACCCCTCCACTTT. It is translated as CASEDREGGPLHF.